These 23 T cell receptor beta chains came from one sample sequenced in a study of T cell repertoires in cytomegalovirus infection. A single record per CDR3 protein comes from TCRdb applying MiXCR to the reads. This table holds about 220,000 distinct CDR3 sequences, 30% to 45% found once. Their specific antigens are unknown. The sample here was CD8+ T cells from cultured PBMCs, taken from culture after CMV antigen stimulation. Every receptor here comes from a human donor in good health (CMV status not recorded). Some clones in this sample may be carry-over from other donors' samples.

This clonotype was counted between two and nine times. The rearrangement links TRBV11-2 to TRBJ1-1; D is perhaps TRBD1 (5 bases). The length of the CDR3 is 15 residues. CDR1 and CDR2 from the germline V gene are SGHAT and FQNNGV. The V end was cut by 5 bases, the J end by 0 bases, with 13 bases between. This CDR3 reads CASSPGLGLNTEAFF. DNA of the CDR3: TGTGCCAGCAGCCCGGGTCTGGGGCTGAACACTGAAGCTTTCTTT.

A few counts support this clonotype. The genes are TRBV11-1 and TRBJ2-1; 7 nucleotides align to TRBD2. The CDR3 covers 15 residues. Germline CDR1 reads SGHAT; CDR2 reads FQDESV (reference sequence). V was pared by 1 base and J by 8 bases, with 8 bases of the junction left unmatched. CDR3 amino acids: CASSLEVGGGDEQFF. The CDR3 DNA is TGTGCCAGCAGCTTAGAAGTCGGGGGAGGGGATGAGCAGTTCTTC.

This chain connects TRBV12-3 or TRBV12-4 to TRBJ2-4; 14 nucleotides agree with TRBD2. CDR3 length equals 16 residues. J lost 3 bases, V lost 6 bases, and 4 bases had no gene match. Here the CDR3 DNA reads TGTGCCAGCAGCCGAGGGACTAGCGGGGGCAAAAACATTCAGTACTTC. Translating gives CASSRGTSGGKNIQYF.

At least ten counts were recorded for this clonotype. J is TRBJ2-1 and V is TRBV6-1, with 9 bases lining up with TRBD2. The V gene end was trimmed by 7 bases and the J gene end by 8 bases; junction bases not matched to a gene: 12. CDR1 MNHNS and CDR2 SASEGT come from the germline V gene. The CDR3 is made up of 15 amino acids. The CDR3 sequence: CASTPPLAGFDEQFF. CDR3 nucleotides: TGTGCCAGCACCCCCCCGCTAGCGGGATTCGATGAGCAGTTCTTC.

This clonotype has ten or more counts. The CDR3 DNA reads TGTGTGGGCGGGAGGGCGAACACCGGGGAGCTGTTTTTT. It specifies CVGGRANTGELFF. The rearrangement joins TRBV12-3 or TRBV12-4 to TRBJ2-2; 9 nucleotides match TRBD2. The CDR3 covers 13 residues.

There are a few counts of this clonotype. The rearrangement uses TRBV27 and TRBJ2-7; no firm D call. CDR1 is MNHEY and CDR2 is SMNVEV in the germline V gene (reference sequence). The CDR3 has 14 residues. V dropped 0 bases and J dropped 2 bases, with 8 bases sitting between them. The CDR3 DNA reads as TGTGCCAGCAGTTTATCGGCGGATCCCTACGAGCAGTACTTC. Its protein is CASSLSADPYEQYF.

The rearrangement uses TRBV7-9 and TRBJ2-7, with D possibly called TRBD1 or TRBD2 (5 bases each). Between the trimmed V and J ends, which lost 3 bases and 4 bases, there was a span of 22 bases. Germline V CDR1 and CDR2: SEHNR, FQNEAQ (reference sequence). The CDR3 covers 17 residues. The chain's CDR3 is CASSLAGTYTPAYEQYF. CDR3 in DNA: TGTGCCAGCAGCTTGGCCGGGACGTATACTCCCGCATACGAGCAGTACTTC.

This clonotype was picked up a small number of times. The CDR3 nucleotides read TGTGCCAGCAGCCCGGGACTGACCCATGTTGGTAGAGATACGCAGTATTTT. It codes for CASSPGLTHVGRDTQYF. V usage is TRBV11-2 and J usage is TRBJ2-3, with D maybe TRBD2 (6 bases). Germline values: CDR1 SGHAT, CDR2 FQNNGV. CDR3 length: 17 amino acids. The germline V and J ends were trimmed by 5 bases and 5 bases, with 23 bases remaining between them.

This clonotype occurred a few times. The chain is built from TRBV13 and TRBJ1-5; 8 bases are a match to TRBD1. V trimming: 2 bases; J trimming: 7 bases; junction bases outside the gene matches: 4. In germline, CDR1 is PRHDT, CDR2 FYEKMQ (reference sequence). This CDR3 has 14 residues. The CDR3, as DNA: TGTGCCAGCAGCTTAAGGGCAGGGGGCCAGCCCCAGCATTTT. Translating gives CASSLRAGGQPQHF.

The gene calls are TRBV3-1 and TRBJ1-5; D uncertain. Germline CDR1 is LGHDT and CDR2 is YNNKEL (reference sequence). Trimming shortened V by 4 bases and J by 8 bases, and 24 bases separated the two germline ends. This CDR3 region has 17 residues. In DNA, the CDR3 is TGTGCCAGCAGCCCACGCAATCCCCTGACGGGTGAGGAGCCCCAGCATTTT. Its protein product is CASSPRNPLTGEEPQHF.

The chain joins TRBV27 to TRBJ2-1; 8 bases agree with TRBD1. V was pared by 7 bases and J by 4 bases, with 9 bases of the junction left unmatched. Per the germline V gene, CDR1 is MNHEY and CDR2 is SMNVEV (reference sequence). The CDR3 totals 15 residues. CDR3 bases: TGTGCCAGCACCCCATCGGGACAGGTTTACAATGAGCAGTTCTTC. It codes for CASTPSGQVYNEQFF.

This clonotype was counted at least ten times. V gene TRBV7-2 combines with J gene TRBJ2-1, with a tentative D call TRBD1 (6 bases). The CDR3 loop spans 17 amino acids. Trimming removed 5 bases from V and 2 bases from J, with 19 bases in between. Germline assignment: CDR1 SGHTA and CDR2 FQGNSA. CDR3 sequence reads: CASSIAIRGSPYNEQFF. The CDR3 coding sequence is TGTGCCAGCAGCATCGCCATCAGGGGTAGCCCCTACAATGAGCAGTTCTTC.

CDR3 amino acids: CASSLFEEGPLGTDTQYF. The CDR3 DNA reads as TGTGCCAGCAGTTTATTCGAGGAAGGGCCCTTAGGCACAGATACGCAGTATTTT. The chain carries TRBV28 and TRBJ2-3; the D is unclear. The CDR3 consists of 18 residues. Trimming removed 1 base at V and 1 base at J, with 18 bases between. The germline V gene has CDR1 MDHEN and CDR2 SYDVKM.

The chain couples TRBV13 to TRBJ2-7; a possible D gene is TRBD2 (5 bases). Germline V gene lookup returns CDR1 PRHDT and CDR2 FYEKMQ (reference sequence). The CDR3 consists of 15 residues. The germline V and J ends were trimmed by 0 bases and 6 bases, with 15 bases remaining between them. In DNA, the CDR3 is TGTGCCAGCAGCTTAGGCCTAGGTCCCCGGGGCGAGCAGTACTTC. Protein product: CASSLGLGPRGEQYF.

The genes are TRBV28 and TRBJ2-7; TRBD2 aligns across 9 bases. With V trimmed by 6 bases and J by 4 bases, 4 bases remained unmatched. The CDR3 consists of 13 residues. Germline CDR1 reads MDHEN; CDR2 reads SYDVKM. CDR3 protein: CASRGLAPYEQYF. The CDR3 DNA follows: TGTGCCAGCAGGGGACTAGCCCCTTACGAGCAGTACTTC.

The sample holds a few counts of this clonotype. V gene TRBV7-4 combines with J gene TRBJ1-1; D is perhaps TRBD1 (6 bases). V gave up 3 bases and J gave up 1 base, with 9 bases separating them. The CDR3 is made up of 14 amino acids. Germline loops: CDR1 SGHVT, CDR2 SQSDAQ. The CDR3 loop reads CASSLGHPNTEAFF. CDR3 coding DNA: TGTGCCAGCAGCTTGGGACACCCGAACACTGAAGCTTTCTTT.

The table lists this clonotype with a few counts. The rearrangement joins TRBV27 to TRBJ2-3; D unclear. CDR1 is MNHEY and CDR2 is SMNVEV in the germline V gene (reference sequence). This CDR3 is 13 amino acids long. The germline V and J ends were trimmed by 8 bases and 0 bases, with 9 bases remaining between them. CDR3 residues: CASGPLSTDTQYF. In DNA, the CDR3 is TGTGCCAGCGGCCCTCTGAGCACAGATACGCAGTATTTT.

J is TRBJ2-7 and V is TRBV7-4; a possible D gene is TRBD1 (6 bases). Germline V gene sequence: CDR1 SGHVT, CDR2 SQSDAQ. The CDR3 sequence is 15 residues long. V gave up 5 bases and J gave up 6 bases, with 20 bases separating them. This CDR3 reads CASSRLRGSTGEQYF. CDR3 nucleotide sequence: TGTGCCAGCAGCCGCCTTAGGGGGAGTACCGGCGAGCAGTACTTC.

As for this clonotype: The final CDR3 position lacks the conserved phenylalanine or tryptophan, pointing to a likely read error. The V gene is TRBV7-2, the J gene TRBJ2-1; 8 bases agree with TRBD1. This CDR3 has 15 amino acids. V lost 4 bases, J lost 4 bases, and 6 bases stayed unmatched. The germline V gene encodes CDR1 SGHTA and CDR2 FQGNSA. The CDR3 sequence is CASSSDRADYNEQFL. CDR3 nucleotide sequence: TGTGCCAGCAGCTCGGACAGGGCCGATTACAATGAGCAGTTCTTA.

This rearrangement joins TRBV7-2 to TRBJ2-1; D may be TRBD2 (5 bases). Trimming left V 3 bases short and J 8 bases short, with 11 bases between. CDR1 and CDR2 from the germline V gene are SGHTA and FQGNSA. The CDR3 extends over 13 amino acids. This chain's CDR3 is CASSLDSEYEQFF. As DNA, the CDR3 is TGTGCCAGCAGCTTGGACTCAGAATATGAGCAGTTCTTC.

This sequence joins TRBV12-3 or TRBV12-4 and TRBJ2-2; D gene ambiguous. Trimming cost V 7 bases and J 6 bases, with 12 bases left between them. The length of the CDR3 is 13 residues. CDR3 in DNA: TGTGCCAGCATTCCTCGAGGACCCGGGGAGCTGTTTTTT. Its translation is CASIPRGPGELFF.

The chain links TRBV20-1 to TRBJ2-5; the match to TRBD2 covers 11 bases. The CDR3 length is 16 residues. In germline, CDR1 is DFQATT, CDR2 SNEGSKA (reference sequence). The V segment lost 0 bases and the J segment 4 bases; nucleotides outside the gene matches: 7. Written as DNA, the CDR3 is TGCAGTGCTAGAGAGCTACTAGCGGGAGCATCAGAGACCCAGTACTTC. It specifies CSARELLAGASETQYF.

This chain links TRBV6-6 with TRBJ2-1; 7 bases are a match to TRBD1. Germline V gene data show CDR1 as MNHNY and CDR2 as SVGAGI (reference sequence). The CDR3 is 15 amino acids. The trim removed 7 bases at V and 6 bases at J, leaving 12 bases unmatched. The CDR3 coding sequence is TGTGCCAGCACTCTCCCTAGACAGGGTCTCAATGAGCAGTTCTTC. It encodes CASTLPRQGLNEQFF.